The 14 T cell receptor beta chains presented below share a single source sample, sequenced in a study of Ad26.COV2.S vaccination and SARS-CoV-2 variants. TCRdb keeps only in-frame clones here, not all; method: immunoSEQ multiplex PCR. The sample has hundreds of thousands of clones, around 90% seen once. As for treatment: around 19 received Ad26.COV2.S at low or high dose, single or two shots; about 5 received placebo; per-sample allocation not given. Collection of samples fell on day 63 after the first vaccine or placebo injection. Sequences were derived from peripheral blood, sampled in a trial of Ad26.COV2.S vaccine versus placebo. The receptor source for this set is a person aged 18 to 59 who received the Ad26.COV2.S COVID-19 vaccine or a placebo.

The chain has TRBV18 and TRBJ2-7, with 14 bases lining up with TRBD2. V lost 4 bases to trimming and J lost 4 bases; unmatched junction nucleotides: 15. This CDR3 has 19 residues. Looked up from germline, CDR1 is KGHSH and CDR2 is LQKENI. The CDR3 coding sequence is TGTGCCAGCTCACGGGGACTAGCGGGAGTCCCACCACCTCTATACGAGCAGTACTTC. The encoded protein is CASSRGLAGVPPPLYEQYF.

This clone has just one count. This chain links TRBV12-5 with TRBJ1-3; tentatively, D is TRBD1 (5 bases). CDR1 and CDR2 (germline): LGHNT, FRNRAP. V lost 1 base and J 0 bases, leaving 7 bases between the germline ends. CDR3 length: 15 amino acids. CDR3 nucleotide sequence: TGTGCTAGTGGTTTGGGGGGGTACTCTGGAAACACCATATATTTT. Residues: CASGLGGYSGNTIYF.

The rearrangement uses TRBV3-1 (or the pseudogene TRBV3-2) and TRBJ2-1; D is undetermined. The V and J ends lost 7 bases and 8 bases respectively, with 3 bases between them. The CDR3 length is 9 residues. The germline gives CDR1 LGHDT, CDR2 YNNKEL (reference sequence). Written as DNA, the CDR3 is TGTGCCAGCACGCATGAGCAGTTCTTC. This gives the protein CASTHEQFF.

The chain has TRBV2 and TRBJ1-1, with 7 bases identical to TRBD1. V dropped 2 bases and J dropped 0; count of bases not matched to a gene: 3. Germline CDR1 SNHLY, CDR2 FYNNEI. The CDR3 runs to 15 residues. The CDR3 spells CASSERGRVNTEAFF. The CDR3 region has the DNA TGTGCCAGCAGTGAAAGGGGGCGGGTGAACACTGAAGCTTTCTTT.

The V gene is TRBV6-1, the J gene TRBJ2-5, with D unresolved. Trimming pared 2 bases from V and 3 bases from J, leaving 13 bases between. CDR3 length: 15 amino acids. CDR1 is MNHNS and CDR2 is SASEGT in the germline V gene. The CDR3 coding sequence is TGTGCCAGCAGTGAATGGATACGTACCGAAGAGACCCAGTACTTC. Translation: CASSEWIRTEETQYF.

CDR3 DNA: TGTGCCAGTAGTATGTTCCAGTTAGGGACAGGGGCCTACGAGCAGTACTTC. This encodes CASSMFQLGTGAYEQYF. This chain links TRBV19 with TRBJ2-7; TRBD1 matches 10 bases. V gave up 3 bases and J gave up 2 bases; unmatched junction bases: 10. In germline, CDR1 is LNHDA, CDR2 SQIVND (reference sequence). The CDR3 is 17 amino acids.

The V and J genes are TRBV27 and TRBJ1-6, with D possibly matching TRBD1 (6 bases). Trimming took off 5 bases at V and 5 bases at J, with 10 bases between the two ends. This CDR3 comprises 14 residues. CDR1 is MNHEY, CDR2 SMNVEV, per germline (reference sequence). The CDR3 sequence: CASSLTGNNSPLHF. DNA for the CDR3: TGTGCCAGCAGTCTGACAGGCAATAATTCACCCCTCCACTTT.

CDR3 sequence reads: CASSPQGAADTQYF. In nucleotides, the CDR3 is TGTGCCAGCAGCCCACAGGGGGCCGCAGATACGCAGTATTTT. The J gene is TRBJ2-3, the V gene TRBV6-5, with 9 bases fitting TRBD1. This CDR3 region has 14 residues. Trimming removed 6 bases from V and 4 bases from J; junction bases left unmatched: 5. The germline CDR1 and CDR2 sequences are MNHEY and SVGAGI.

The rearrangement uses TRBV7-6 and TRBJ2-7, with D maybe TRBD2 (5 bases). V was trimmed by 0 bases and J by 3 bases, leaving 9 bases between them. The CDR3 sequence is 14 residues long. The V gene's germline CDR1 is SGHVS and CDR2 FNYEAQ. CDR3 DNA sequence: TGTGCCAGCAGCTTAGCCGGACGGGACTACGAGCAGTACTTC. Amino acids: CASSLAGRDYEQYF.

The V and J genes are TRBV20-1 and TRBJ2-3; D remains ambiguous. CDR3 length: 10 residues. Germline CDR1 is DFQATT and CDR2 is SNEGSKA (reference sequence). Trimming left V 5 bases short and J 6 bases short, with 6 bases between. CDR3 residues: CSALVDTQYF. DNA of the CDR3: TGCAGTGCTTTAGTGGATACGCAGTATTTT.

The V call is TRBV7-2, the J call TRBJ1-1; the D gene is possibly TRBD1 (5 bases). The CDR3 totals 14 residues. Between the trimmed V and J ends, which lost 1 base and 5 bases, there was a span of 11 bases. Germline CDR1 SGHTA, CDR2 FQGNSA. CDR3 bases: TGTGCCAGCAGCTTAGACCCCCAGGGAACTGAAGCTTTCTTT. Protein sequence: CASSLDPQGTEAFF.

This clone was seen a single time. V is TRBV3-1 (or the pseudogene TRBV3-2) and J is TRBJ1-1, with a weak D call TRBD1 (6 bases). V was clipped by 1 base and J by 5 bases, with 11 bases between them. The CDR3 runs 14 residues. Germline assignment: CDR1 LGHDT and CDR2 YNNKEL (reference sequence). Here the CDR3 reads CASSQVGAGTEAFF. The CDR3, as DNA: TGTGCCAGCAGCCAAGTGGGGGCTGGGACTGAAGCTTTCTTT.

The chain has TRBV5-1 and TRBJ2-2; TRBD1 matches 7 bases. The V gene end was trimmed by 3 bases and the J gene end by 3 bases; junction bases not matched to a gene: 5. This CDR3 spans 15 amino acids. The germline CDR1 and CDR2 sequences are SGHRS and YFSETQ. The CDR3 sequence is CASSWDSYHTGELFF. The CDR3 DNA is TGCGCCAGCAGCTGGGACAGCTACCACACCGGGGAGCTGTTTTTT.

As for this clone: Within the sample, other DNA sequences also encode this same CDR3. The rearrangement uses TRBV5-4 and TRBJ2-7; TRBD2 matches at 13 bases. In germline, CDR1 is SGHNT, CDR2 YYREEE (reference sequence). The CDR3 is 16 residues long. Trimming cost V 0 bases and J 2 bases; bases outside gene matches: 2. This CDR3 is CASSLGGLAGAYEQYF. The CDR3, as DNA: TGTGCCAGCAGCTTGGGAGGACTAGCGGGGGCCTACGAGCAGTACTTC.